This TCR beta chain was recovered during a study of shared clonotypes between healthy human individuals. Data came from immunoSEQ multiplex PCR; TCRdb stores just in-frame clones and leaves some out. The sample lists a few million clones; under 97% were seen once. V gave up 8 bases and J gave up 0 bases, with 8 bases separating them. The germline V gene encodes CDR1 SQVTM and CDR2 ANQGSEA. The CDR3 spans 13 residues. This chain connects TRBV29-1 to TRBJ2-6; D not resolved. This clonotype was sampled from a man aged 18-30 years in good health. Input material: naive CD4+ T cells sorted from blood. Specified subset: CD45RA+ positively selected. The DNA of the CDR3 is TGCAGCTGTCAGGACTCTGGGGCCAACGTCCTGACTTTC. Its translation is CSCQDSGANVLTF.